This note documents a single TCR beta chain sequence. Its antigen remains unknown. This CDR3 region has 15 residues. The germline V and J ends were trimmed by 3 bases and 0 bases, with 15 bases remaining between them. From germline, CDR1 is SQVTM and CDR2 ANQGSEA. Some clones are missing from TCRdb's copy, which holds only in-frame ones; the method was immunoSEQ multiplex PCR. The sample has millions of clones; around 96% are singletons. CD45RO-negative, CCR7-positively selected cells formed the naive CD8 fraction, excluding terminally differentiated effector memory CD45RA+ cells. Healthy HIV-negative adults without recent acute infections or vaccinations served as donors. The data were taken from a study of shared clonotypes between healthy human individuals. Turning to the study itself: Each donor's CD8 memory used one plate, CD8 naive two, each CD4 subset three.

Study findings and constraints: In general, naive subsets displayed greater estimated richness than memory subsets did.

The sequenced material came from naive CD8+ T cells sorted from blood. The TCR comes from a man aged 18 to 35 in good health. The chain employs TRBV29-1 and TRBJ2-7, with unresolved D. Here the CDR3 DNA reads TGCAGCGTTGATGGGGTCAGGCCAAACTCCTACGAGCAGTACTTC. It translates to CSVDGVRPNSYEQYF.